This TCR beta chain was found in a study of blood T cells in healthy people across ages. Across the whole study: Per two T cells, about one barcoded beta molecule was captured through template switching.

CDR1 is SGHTA and CDR2 is FQGTGA in the germline V gene. Trimming cost V 3 bases and J 4 bases, with 9 bases left between them. This CDR3 has 13 residues. Study-wide results and limits: CMV infection status of these donors was not known. Age advanced and TCR beta diversity per million T cells fell, roughly linearly.

A sample-barcoded 5' primer and a J-beta primer mix were used in a second PCR of roughly 7 to 11 cycles. Each cDNA molecule received a tag from a template-switch adaptor that had 12 random nucleotides. TCRdb itself ran the 5' RACE reads through MiXCR, one entry per CDR3 protein. The sample holds about 650,000 distinct CDR3 sequences, around 32% seen once. This clonotype was detected ten times or more. Its antigen is still unknown. The receptor comes from an elderly woman in good health. The material sequenced was blood. This chain joins TRBV7-3 and TRBJ1-1; D unresolved. The DNA for the CDR3 is TGTGCCAGCAGCTTGGAGGGATTCACTGAAGCTTTCTTT. Amino acids: CASSLEGFTEAFF.